This T cell receptor beta chain was obtained from a study of shared clonotypes between healthy human individuals. Study overall: The cohort had two women and a few men, ages 18 to 49. The study's findings and limits: All-four-donor shared clonotypes had higher generation probabilities than non-shared clonotypes did. On the whole, naive subsets had larger estimated richness than memory subsets had.

Only CD45RO-negative cells positively selected for CCR7 counted as naive CD8 cells, so terminally differentiated effector memory CD45RA+ cells were excluded. Every immunoSEQ plate was one replicate of a subset's evenly spread DNA. Method: immunoSEQ multiplex PCR; TCRdb's copy keeps in-frame clones and lacks some. The table shows 2 million to 2.5 million clones, with approximately 95% occurring only once. A note on this clone: What it recognizes is unknown.

What was sequenced was naive CD8+ T cells sorted from blood. This receptor was taken from a man aged 18-30 years in good health.

CDR3 loop: CASSLKKVGSTEAFF. Written as DNA, the CDR3 is TGTGCCAGCAGCTTAAAAAAGGTGGGGTCCACTGAAGCTTTCTTT. V is TRBV13 and J is TRBJ1-1; no firm D call. V gave up 2 bases and J gave up 4 bases, with 14 bases separating them. Per germline, CDR1 PRHDT and CDR2 FYEKMQ (reference sequence). The CDR3 loop spans 15 amino acids.